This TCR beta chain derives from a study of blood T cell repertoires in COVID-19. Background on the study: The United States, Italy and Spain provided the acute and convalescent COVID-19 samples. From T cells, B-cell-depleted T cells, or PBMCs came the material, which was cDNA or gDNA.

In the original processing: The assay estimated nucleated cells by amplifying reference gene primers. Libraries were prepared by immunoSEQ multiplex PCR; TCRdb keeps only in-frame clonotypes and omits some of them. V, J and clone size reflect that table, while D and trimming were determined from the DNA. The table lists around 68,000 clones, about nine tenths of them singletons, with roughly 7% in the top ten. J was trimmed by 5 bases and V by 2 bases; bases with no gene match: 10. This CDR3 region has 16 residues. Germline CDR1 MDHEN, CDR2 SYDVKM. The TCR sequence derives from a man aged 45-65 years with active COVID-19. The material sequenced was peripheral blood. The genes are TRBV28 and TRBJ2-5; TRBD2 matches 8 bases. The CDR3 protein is CASSLGSGIQLETQYF. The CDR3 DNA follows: TGTGCCAGCAGTTTAGGTAGCGGGATTCAATTGGAGACCCAGTACTTC.